This T cell receptor beta chain was identified during a study of T cell responses to AZD1222 COVID-19 vaccine. Study results and caveats: White British people made up most donors, females outnumbered males, and clonal diversity was possibly underestimated. Only 5 or 6 people who got AZD1222 tested seropositive at baseline.

V was shortened by 3 bases and J by 10 bases, with 18 bases between the two germline ends. The CDR3 runs to 15 residues. Germline V gene sequence: CDR1 SNHLY, CDR2 FYNNEI. To note about this clone: As yet, its antigen is unknown.

Generated by immunoSEQ multiplex PCR, the TCRdb table keeps only in-frame clones and is missing some. The sample holds 99,000 or so clones, 88% seen once. The sequences come from peripheral blood, collected on day 0 of AZD1222 vaccination. This TCR was recovered from an adult in good health. V and J are TRBV2 and TRBJ1-4; D is unclear. CDR3 DNA: TGTGCCAGCAGTGAGATACAGTCACTTCGGGGAAAACTGTTTTTT. It yields the protein CASSEIQSLRGKLFF.